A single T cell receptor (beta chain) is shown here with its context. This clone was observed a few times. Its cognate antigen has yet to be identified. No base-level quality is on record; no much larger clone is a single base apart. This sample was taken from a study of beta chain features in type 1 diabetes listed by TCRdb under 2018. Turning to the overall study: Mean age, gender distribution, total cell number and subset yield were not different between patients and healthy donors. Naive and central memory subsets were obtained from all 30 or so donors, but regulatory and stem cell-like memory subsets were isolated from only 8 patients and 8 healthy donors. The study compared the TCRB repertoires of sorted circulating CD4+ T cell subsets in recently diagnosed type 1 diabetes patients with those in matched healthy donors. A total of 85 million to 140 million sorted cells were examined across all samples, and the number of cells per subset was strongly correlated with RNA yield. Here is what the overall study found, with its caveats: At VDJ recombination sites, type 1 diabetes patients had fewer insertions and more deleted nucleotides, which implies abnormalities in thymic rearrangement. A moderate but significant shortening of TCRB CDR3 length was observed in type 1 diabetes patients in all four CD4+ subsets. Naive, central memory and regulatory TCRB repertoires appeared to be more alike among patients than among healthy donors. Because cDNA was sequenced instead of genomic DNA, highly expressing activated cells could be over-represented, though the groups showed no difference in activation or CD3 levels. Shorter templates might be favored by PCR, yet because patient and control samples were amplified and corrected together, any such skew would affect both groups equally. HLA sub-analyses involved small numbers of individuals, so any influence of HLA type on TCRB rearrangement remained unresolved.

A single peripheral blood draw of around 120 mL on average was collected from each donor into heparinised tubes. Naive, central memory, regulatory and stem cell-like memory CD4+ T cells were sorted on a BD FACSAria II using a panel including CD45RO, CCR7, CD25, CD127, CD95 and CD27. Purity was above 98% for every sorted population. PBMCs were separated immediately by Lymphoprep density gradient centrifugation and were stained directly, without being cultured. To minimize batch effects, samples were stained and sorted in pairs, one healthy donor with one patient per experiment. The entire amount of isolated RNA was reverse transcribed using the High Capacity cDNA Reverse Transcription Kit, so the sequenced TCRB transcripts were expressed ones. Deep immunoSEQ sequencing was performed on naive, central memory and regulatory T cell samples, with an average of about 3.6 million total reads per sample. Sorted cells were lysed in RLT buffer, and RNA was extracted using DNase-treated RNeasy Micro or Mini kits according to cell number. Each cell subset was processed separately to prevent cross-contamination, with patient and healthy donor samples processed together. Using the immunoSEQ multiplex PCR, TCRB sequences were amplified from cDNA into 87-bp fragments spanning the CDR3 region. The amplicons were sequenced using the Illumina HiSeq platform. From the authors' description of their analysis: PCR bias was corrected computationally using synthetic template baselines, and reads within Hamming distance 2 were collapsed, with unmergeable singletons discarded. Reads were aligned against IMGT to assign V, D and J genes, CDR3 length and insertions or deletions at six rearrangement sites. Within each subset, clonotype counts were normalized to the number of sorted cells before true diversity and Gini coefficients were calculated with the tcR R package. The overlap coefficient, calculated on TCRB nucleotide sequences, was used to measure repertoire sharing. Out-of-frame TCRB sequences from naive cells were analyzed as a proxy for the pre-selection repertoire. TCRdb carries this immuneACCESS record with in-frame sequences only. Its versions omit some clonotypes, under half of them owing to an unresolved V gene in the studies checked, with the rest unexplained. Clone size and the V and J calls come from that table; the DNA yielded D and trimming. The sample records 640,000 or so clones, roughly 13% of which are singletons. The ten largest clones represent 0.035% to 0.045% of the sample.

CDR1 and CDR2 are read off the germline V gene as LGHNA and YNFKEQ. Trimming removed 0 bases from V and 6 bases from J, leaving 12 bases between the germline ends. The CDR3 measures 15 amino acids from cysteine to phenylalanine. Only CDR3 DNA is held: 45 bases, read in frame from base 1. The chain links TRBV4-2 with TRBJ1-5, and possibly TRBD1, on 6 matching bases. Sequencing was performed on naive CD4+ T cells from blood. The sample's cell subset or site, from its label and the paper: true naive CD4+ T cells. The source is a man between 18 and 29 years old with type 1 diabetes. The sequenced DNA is TGTGCCAGCAGCCAAGAAGCTCAGGGGATTCAGCCCCAGCATTTT. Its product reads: CASSQEAQGIQPQHF.